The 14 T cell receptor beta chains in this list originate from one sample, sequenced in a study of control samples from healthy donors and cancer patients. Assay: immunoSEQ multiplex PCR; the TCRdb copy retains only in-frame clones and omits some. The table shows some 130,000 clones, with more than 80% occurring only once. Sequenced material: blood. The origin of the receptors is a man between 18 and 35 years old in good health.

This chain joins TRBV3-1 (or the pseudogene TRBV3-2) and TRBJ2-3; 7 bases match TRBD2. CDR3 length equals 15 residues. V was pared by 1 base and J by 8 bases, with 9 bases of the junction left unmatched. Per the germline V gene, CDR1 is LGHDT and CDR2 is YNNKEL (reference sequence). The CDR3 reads CASSQVAGEGGTQYF. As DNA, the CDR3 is TGTGCCAGCAGCCAAGTCGCGGGAGAGGGAGGTACGCAGTATTTT.

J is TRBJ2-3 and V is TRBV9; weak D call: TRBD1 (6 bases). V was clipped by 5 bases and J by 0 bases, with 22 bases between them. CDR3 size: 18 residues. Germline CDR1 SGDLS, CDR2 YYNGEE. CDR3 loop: CASRKTGEALMSTDTQYF. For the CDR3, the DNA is TGTGCCAGCAGGAAGACAGGCGAAGCATTAATGAGCACAGATACGCAGTATTTT.

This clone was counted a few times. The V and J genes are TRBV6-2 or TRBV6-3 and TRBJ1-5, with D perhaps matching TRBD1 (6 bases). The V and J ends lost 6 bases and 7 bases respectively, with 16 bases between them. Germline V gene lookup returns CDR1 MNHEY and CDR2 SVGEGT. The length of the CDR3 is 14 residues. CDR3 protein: CASSDGDNKQPQHF. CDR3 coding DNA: TGTGCCAGCAGCGATGGGGACAATAAACAGCCCCAGCATTTT.

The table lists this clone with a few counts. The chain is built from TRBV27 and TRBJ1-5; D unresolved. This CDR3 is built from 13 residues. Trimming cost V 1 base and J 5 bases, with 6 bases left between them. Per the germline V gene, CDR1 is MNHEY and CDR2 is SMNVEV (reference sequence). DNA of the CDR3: TGTGCCAGCAGTTTATTTGGGTATCAGCCCCAGCATTTT. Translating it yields CASSLFGYQPQHF.

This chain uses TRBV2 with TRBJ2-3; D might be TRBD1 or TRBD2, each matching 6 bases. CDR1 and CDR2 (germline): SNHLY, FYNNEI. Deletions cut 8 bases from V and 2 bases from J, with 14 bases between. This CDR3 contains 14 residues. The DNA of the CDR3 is TGTGCCAGCCTGGAGGGGGGAGACACAGATACGCAGTATTTT. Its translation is CASLEGGDTDTQYF.

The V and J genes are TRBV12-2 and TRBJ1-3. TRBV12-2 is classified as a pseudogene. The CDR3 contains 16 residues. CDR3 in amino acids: CASRRELRGSGNTIYF. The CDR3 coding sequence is TGTGCAAGTCGCCGCGAACTGAGGGGCTCGGGAAACACCATATATTTT.

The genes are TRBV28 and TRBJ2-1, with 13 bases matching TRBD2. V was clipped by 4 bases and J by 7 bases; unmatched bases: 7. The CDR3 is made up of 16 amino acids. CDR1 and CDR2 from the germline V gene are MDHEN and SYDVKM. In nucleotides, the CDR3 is TGTGCCAGCAGTTCCCAGAGGACTAGCGGGAGTAATGAGCAGTTCTTC. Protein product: CASSSQRTSGSNEQFF.

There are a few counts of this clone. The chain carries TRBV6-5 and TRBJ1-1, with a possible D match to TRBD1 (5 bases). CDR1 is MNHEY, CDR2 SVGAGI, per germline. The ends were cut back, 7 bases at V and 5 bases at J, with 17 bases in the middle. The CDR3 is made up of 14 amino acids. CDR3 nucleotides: TGTGCCAGCACCGCATTGAGGGGAGGAACTGAAGCTTTCTTT. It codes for CASTALRGGTEAFF.

The DNA for the CDR3 is TGTGCCACCAGTGATTTCAAGCGGGAGGGCCAAAACGAGCAGTTCTTC. Protein: CATSDFKREGQNEQFF. The genes are TRBV24-1 and TRBJ2-1; 10 bases align to TRBD2. The CDR3 covers 16 residues. Germline V lookup: CDR1 KGHDR, CDR2 SFDVKD. J lost 10 bases, V lost 1 base, and 9 bases had no gene match.

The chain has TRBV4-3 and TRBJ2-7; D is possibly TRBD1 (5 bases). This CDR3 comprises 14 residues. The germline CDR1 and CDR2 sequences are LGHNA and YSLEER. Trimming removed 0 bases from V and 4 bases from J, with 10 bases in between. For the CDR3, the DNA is TGCGCCAGCAGCCAAGATAGGGGCCCATACGAGCAGTACGTC. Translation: CASSQDRGPYEQYV.

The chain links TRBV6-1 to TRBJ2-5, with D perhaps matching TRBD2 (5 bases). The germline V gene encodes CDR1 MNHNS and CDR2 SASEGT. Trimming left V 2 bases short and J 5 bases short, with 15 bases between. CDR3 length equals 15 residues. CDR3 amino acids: CASSELPGLRETQYF. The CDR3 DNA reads TGTGCCAGCAGTGAACTTCCGGGGTTGAGGGAGACCCAGTACTTC.

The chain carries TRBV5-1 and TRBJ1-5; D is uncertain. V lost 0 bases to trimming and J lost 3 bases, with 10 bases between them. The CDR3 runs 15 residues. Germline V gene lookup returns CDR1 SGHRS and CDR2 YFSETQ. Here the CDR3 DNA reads TGCGCCAGCAGCTTGGATTTTCAGAACAATCAGCCCCAGCATTTT. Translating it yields CASSLDFQNNQPQHF. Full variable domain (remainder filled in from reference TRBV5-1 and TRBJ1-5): KAGVTQTPRYLIKTRGQQVTLSCSPISGHRSVSWYQQTPGQGLQFLFEYFSETQRNKGNFPGRFSGRQFSNSRSEMNVSTLELGDSALYLCASSLDFQNNQPQHFGDGTRLSIL.

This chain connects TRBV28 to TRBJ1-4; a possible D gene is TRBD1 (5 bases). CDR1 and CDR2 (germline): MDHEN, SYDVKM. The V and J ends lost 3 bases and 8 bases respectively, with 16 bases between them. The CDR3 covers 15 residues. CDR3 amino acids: CASSLVGGVGEKLFF. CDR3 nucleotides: TGTGCCAGCAGTTTGGTTGGGGGGGTTGGCGAAAAACTGTTTTTT.

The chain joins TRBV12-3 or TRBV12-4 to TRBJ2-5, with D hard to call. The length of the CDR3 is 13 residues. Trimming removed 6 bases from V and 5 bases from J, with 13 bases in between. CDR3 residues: CASRWGGVETQYF. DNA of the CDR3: TGTGCCAGCAGGTGGGGTGGGGTCGAGACCCAGTACTTC.